Reported below is one TCR beta chain. Its cognate antigen is unknown. This sample is part of a study of shared clonotypes between healthy human individuals. Study summary: CD8 memory received one plate per donor, CD8 naive two, CD4 memory three and CD4 naive three. Study-wide results and limits: Sharing across four donors was seen in 4.5% to 5.5% of naive CD4 clonotypes. Non-shared clonotypes showed lower generation probabilities than clonotypes common to all four donors.

Trimming removed 5 bases at V and 0 bases at J, with 13 bases between. CDR1 and CDR2 (germline): SGHAT, FQNNGV. The CDR3 is made up of 15 amino acids. Libraries were prepared by immunoSEQ multiplex PCR; TCRdb keeps only in-frame clonotypes and omits some of them. The table has about 530,000 clones, 90% to 96% seen once. J is TRBJ1-1 and V is TRBV11-2, with a weak D call TRBD1 (5 bases). The sequenced material came from naive CD4+ T cells sorted from blood. The subset here: CD45RA+ positively selected. This clonotype was sampled from a woman aged 25 to 39 in good health. In nucleotides, the CDR3 is TGTGCCAGCAGCCTAGCGGGGGTAATGAACACTGAAGCTTTCTTT. It is translated as CASSLAGVMNTEAFF.